This is a list of T cell receptor beta chains from one sample in a study of beta chain features in type 1 diabetes. TCRdb's table, derived via immunoSEQ multiplex PCR, lists solely in-frame clones and lacks some. The table records roughly 700,000 clones, 13% of them present only once. The sample consisted of naive CD4+ T cells from blood. These receptors originate from a man between 18 and 29 years old with type 1 diabetes. CDR3s include the opening cysteine and the closing phenylalanine or tryptophan. The D gene is left open where the match is weak. For some rows the clone size is stated as once, few or many, or as a class when expanded; others skip it.

d_call: TRBD1; j_call: TRBJ2-5; v_call: TRBV5-1; clone_size: NA; cdr3_aa: CASSSSTGRETQYF; cdr3_nt: TGCGCCAGCAGCTCGTCGACAGGGCGAGAGACCCAGTACTTC
d_call: NA; j_call: TRBJ2-3; v_call: TRBV18; clone_size: once; cdr3_aa: CASSRMATDTQYF; cdr3_nt: TGTGCCAGCTCACGGATGGCAACAGATACGCAGTATTTT
d_call: NA; j_call: TRBJ1-2; v_call: TRBV20-1; clone_size: few; cdr3_aa: CSAREDHGYTF; cdr3_nt: TGCAGTGCTAGGGAGGACCATGGCTACACCTTC
d_call: TRBD1; j_call: TRBJ1-4; v_call: TRBV9; clone_size: few; cdr3_aa: CASSVRTGLNEKLFF; cdr3_nt: TGTGCCAGCAGCGTGCGGACAGGTCTTAATGAAAAACTGTTTTTT
d_call: NA; j_call: TRBJ2-6; v_call: TRBV9; clone_size: few; cdr3_aa: CASTLEAGANVLTF; cdr3_nt: TGTGCCAGCACCCTAGAGGCTGGGGCCAACGTCCTGACTTTC
d_call: NA; j_call: TRBJ1-2; v_call: TRBV30; clone_size: NA; cdr3_aa: CAWSRGQPAPGYTF; cdr3_nt: TGTGCCTGGAGTAGGGGCCAACCCGCACCTGGCTACACCTTC
d_call: NA; j_call: TRBJ1-4; v_call: TRBV2; clone_size: NA; cdr3_aa: CASRDTGSSNEKLFF; cdr3_nt: TGTGCCAGCCGTGACACCGGGAGCTCTAATGAAAAACTGTTTTTT
d_call: NA; j_call: TRBJ2-6; v_call: TRBV5-1; clone_size: NA; cdr3_aa: CASSLVGYSGANVLTF; cdr3_nt: TGCGCCAGCAGCTTGGTCGGGTACTCTGGGGCCAACGTCCTGACTTTC
d_call: TRBD2; j_call: TRBJ2-6; v_call: TRBV28; clone_size: few; cdr3_aa: CASRRLAGARSSGANVLTF; cdr3_nt: TGTGCCAGCAGGAGACTAGCGGGAGCCCGAAGCTCTGGGGCCAACGTCCTGACTTTC
d_call: NA; j_call: TRBJ1-4; v_call: TRBV7-2; clone_size: NA; cdr3_aa: CASSSRPIRGSNEKLFF; cdr3_nt: TGTGCCAGCAGCTCCCGACCGATTAGGGGTTCTAATGAAAAACTGTTTTTT
d_call: NA; j_call: TRBJ2-3; v_call: TRBV11-3; clone_size: NA; cdr3_aa: CASSSLGIGTDTQYF; cdr3_nt: TGTGCCAGCAGCTCCCTCGGGATAGGCACAGATACGCAGTATTTT
d_call: TRBD1; j_call: TRBJ2-7; v_call: TRBV10-3; clone_size: few; cdr3_aa: CAINQGQGHEQYF; cdr3_nt: TGTGCCATCAACCAAGGACAGGGTCACGAGCAGTACTTC
d_call: TRBD1; j_call: TRBJ2-7; v_call: TRBV18; clone_size: NA; cdr3_aa: CASSQQTGDYEQYF; cdr3_nt: TGTGCCAGCTCACAACAGACAGGGGACTACGAGCAGTACTTC
d_call: NA; j_call: TRBJ2-6; v_call: TRBV5-1; clone_size: few; cdr3_aa: CASSLYDGVSGANVLTF; cdr3_nt: TGCGCCAGCAGCTTGTACGACGGCGTATCTGGGGCCAACGTCCTGACTTTC
d_call: TRBD1; j_call: TRBJ2-2; v_call: TRBV7-6; clone_size: NA; cdr3_aa: CASSLVRDRYTGELFF; cdr3_nt: TGTGCCAGCAGTTTAGTTAGGGACAGATACACCGGGGAGCTGTTTTTT
d_call: NA; j_call: TRBJ2-7; v_call: TRBV30; clone_size: NA; cdr3_aa: CAWSVRPGLSYF; cdr3_nt: TGTGCCTGGAGTGTGCGCCCAGGTTTGTCGTACTTC
d_call: TRBD1; j_call: TRBJ1-1; v_call: TRBV5-1; clone_size: NA; cdr3_aa: CASSLQGRTGETEAFF; cdr3_nt: TGCGCCAGCAGCTTGCAAGGGAGGACAGGGGAGACTGAAGCTTTCTTT
d_call: TRBD2; j_call: TRBJ2-1; v_call: TRBV5-1; clone_size: few; cdr3_aa: CASSLDPSGAGEQFF; cdr3_nt: TGCGCCAGCAGCTTGGATCCTAGCGGGGCGGGTGAGCAGTTCTTC
d_call: NA; j_call: TRBJ2-3; v_call: TRBV2; clone_size: few; cdr3_aa: CASKGPPGDTQYF; cdr3_nt: TGTGCCAGTAAAGGGCCCCCGGGGGATACGCAGTATTTT
d_call: NA; j_call: TRBJ1-1; v_call: TRBV30; clone_size: NA; cdr3_aa: CAWSVLGNTEAFF; cdr3_nt: TGTGCCTGGAGTGTACTAGGAAACACTGAAGCTTTCTTT
d_call: NA; j_call: TRBJ2-5; v_call: TRBV10-3; clone_size: NA; cdr3_aa: CATRGGRSETQYF; cdr3_nt: TGTGCCACCAGGGGAGGCCGTTCCGAGACCCAGTACTTC
d_call: NA; j_call: TRBJ2-1; v_call: TRBV5-1; clone_size: NA; cdr3_aa: CASSAQGGEQFF; cdr3_nt: TGCGCCAGCAGCGCCCAGGGAGGTGAGCAGTTCTTC
d_call: NA; j_call: TRBJ1-1; v_call: TRBV9; clone_size: few; cdr3_aa: CASSRSWDTEAFF; cdr3_nt: TGTGCCAGCAGCAGGTCCTGGGACACTGAAGCTTTCTTT
d_call: TRBD2; j_call: TRBJ2-5; v_call: TRBV18; clone_size: NA; cdr3_aa: CASSGLAGGRETQYF; cdr3_nt: TGTGCCAGCTCCGGACTAGCGGGGGGAAGAGAGACCCAGTACTTC
d_call: TRBD1; j_call: TRBJ2-2; v_call: TRBV9; clone_size: NA; cdr3_aa: CASRNRGTGELFF; cdr3_nt: TGTGCCAGCAGAAACAGGGGAACCGGGGAGCTGTTTTTT
d_call: TRBD1; j_call: TRBJ1-3; v_call: TRBV30; clone_size: few; cdr3_aa: CAWILPRDRGNTIYF; cdr3_nt: TGTGCCTGGATCCTACCGCGGGACAGGGGAAACACCATATATTTT
d_call: NA; j_call: TRBJ1-2; v_call: TRBV29-1; clone_size: few; cdr3_aa: CSVEGYGYTF; cdr3_nt: TGCAGCGTTGAGGGCTATGGCTACACCTTC
d_call: TRBD1; j_call: TRBJ1-2; v_call: TRBV30; clone_size: NA; cdr3_aa: CAWSRDRGNSGSGYTF; cdr3_nt: TGTGCCTGGAGCCGGGACAGGGGAAACTCGGGAAGTGGCTACACCTTC
d_call: NA; j_call: TRBJ2-3; v_call: TRBV2; clone_size: NA; cdr3_aa: CASILTQWGAGADTQYF; cdr3_nt: TGTGCCAGCATTTTGACCCAATGGGGGGCAGGTGCAGATACGCAGTATTTT
d_call: NA; j_call: TRBJ2-6; v_call: TRBV4-1; clone_size: NA; cdr3_aa: CASSRAAQQGALGANVLTF; cdr3_nt: TGCGCCAGCAGCCGAGCCGCGCAGCAAGGGGCGTTGGGGGCCAACGTCCTGACTTTC
d_call: TRBD2; j_call: TRBJ2-7; v_call: TRBV6-5; clone_size: once; cdr3_aa: CASSVLAGLEQYF; cdr3_nt: TGTGCCAGCAGTGTTCTAGCGGGGCTCGAGCAGTACTTC
d_call: NA; j_call: TRBJ2-7; v_call: TRBV27; clone_size: NA; cdr3_aa: CASSTGYGEQYF; cdr3_nt: TGTGCCAGCAGTACAGGGTACGGCGAGCAGTACTTC
d_call: NA; j_call: TRBJ2-5; v_call: TRBV14; clone_size: NA; cdr3_aa: CASSQDEPGNRETQYF; cdr3_nt: TGTGCCAGCAGCCAAGATGAGCCCGGGAATCGGGAGACCCAGTACTTC
d_call: NA; j_call: TRBJ1-2; v_call: TRBV7-9; clone_size: once; cdr3_aa: CASSFEGTNYGYTF; cdr3_nt: TGTGCCAGCAGCTTCGAGGGAACCAACTATGGCTACACCTTC
d_call: TRBD2; j_call: TRBJ2-3; v_call: TRBV30; clone_size: NA; cdr3_aa: CAWGPGGGTDTQYF; cdr3_nt: TGTGCCTGGGGCCCGGGGGGGGGCACAGATACGCAGTATTTT
d_call: TRBD2; j_call: TRBJ2-1; v_call: TRBV5-5; clone_size: few; cdr3_aa: CASSLGLAGLNEQFF; cdr3_nt: TGTGCCAGCAGCTTGGGACTAGCGGGGCTCAATGAGCAGTTCTTC
d_call: NA; j_call: TRBJ2-3; v_call: TRBV7-8; clone_size: few; cdr3_aa: CASSFPGEAGGLASTDTQYF; cdr3_nt: TGTGCCAGCAGCTTCCCGGGCGAGGCAGGAGGCCTCGCGAGCACAGATACGCAGTATTTT
d_call: TRBD2; j_call: TRBJ2-3; v_call: TRBV5-4; clone_size: NA; cdr3_aa: CASSLRAGESTDTQYF; cdr3_nt: TGTGCCAGCAGCTTGCGGGCGGGGGAGAGCACAGATACGCAGTATTTT
d_call: NA; j_call: TRBJ1-4; v_call: TRBV7-2; clone_size: few; cdr3_aa: CASSRRATNEKLFF; cdr3_nt: TGTGCCAGCAGTCGCCGGGCGACTAATGAAAAACTGTTTTTT
d_call: TRBD1; j_call: TRBJ2-7; v_call: TRBV2; clone_size: NA; cdr3_aa: CASSNGQAGEQYF; cdr3_nt: TGTGCCAGCAGTAATGGACAGGCGGGCGAGCAGTACTTC
d_call: TRBD1; j_call: TRBJ1-2; v_call: TRBV9; clone_size: NA; cdr3_aa: CASSQTGSYGYTF; cdr3_nt: TGTGCCAGCAGCCAGACAGGGAGCTATGGCTACACCTTC
d_call: NA; j_call: TRBJ1-1; v_call: TRBV29-1; clone_size: NA; cdr3_aa: CSVEGRVAAGAFF; cdr3_nt: TGCAGCGTTGAAGGCAGGGTAGCGGCGGGAGCTTTCTTT
d_call: NA; j_call: TRBJ2-5; v_call: TRBV30; clone_size: few; cdr3_aa: CAWTPWGREETQYF; cdr3_nt: TGTGCCTGGACCCCGTGGGGTAGGGAGGAGACCCAGTACTTC
d_call: NA; j_call: TRBJ2-1; v_call: TRBV29-1; clone_size: NA; cdr3_aa: CSVRDGYNEQFF; cdr3_nt: TGCAGCGTCCGTGACGGGTACAATGAGCAGTTCTTC
d_call: TRBD1; j_call: TRBJ1-4; v_call: TRBV20-1; clone_size: NA; cdr3_aa: CSASLRDRLFF; cdr3_nt: TGCAGTGCTTCTCTCCGGGACAGGCTGTTTTTT
d_call: NA; j_call: TRBJ2-5; v_call: TRBV14; clone_size: NA; cdr3_aa: CASSPQRRGRETQYF; cdr3_nt: TGTGCCAGCAGCCCACAGCGGAGGGGGCGGGAGACCCAGTACTTC
d_call: NA; j_call: TRBJ1-2; v_call: TRBV30; clone_size: NA; cdr3_aa: CAWELRRGYTF; cdr3_nt: TGTGCCTGGGAGTTGAGACGGGGCTACACCTTC
d_call: TRBD1; j_call: TRBJ2-7; v_call: TRBV18; clone_size: few; cdr3_aa: CASSPRGTGAGEQYF; cdr3_nt: TGTGCCAGCTCACCAAGGGGGACAGGGGCGGGAGAGCAGTACTTC
d_call: NA; j_call: TRBJ1-2; v_call: TRBV13; clone_size: few; cdr3_aa: CASSRDLDYGYTF; cdr3_nt: TGTGCCAGCAGCCGGGACTTGGACTATGGCTACACCTTC
d_call: NA; j_call: TRBJ1-4; v_call: TRBV30; clone_size: few; cdr3_aa: CAWSVRGEKLFF; cdr3_nt: TGTGCCTGGAGTGTACGGGGTGAAAAACTGTTTTTT